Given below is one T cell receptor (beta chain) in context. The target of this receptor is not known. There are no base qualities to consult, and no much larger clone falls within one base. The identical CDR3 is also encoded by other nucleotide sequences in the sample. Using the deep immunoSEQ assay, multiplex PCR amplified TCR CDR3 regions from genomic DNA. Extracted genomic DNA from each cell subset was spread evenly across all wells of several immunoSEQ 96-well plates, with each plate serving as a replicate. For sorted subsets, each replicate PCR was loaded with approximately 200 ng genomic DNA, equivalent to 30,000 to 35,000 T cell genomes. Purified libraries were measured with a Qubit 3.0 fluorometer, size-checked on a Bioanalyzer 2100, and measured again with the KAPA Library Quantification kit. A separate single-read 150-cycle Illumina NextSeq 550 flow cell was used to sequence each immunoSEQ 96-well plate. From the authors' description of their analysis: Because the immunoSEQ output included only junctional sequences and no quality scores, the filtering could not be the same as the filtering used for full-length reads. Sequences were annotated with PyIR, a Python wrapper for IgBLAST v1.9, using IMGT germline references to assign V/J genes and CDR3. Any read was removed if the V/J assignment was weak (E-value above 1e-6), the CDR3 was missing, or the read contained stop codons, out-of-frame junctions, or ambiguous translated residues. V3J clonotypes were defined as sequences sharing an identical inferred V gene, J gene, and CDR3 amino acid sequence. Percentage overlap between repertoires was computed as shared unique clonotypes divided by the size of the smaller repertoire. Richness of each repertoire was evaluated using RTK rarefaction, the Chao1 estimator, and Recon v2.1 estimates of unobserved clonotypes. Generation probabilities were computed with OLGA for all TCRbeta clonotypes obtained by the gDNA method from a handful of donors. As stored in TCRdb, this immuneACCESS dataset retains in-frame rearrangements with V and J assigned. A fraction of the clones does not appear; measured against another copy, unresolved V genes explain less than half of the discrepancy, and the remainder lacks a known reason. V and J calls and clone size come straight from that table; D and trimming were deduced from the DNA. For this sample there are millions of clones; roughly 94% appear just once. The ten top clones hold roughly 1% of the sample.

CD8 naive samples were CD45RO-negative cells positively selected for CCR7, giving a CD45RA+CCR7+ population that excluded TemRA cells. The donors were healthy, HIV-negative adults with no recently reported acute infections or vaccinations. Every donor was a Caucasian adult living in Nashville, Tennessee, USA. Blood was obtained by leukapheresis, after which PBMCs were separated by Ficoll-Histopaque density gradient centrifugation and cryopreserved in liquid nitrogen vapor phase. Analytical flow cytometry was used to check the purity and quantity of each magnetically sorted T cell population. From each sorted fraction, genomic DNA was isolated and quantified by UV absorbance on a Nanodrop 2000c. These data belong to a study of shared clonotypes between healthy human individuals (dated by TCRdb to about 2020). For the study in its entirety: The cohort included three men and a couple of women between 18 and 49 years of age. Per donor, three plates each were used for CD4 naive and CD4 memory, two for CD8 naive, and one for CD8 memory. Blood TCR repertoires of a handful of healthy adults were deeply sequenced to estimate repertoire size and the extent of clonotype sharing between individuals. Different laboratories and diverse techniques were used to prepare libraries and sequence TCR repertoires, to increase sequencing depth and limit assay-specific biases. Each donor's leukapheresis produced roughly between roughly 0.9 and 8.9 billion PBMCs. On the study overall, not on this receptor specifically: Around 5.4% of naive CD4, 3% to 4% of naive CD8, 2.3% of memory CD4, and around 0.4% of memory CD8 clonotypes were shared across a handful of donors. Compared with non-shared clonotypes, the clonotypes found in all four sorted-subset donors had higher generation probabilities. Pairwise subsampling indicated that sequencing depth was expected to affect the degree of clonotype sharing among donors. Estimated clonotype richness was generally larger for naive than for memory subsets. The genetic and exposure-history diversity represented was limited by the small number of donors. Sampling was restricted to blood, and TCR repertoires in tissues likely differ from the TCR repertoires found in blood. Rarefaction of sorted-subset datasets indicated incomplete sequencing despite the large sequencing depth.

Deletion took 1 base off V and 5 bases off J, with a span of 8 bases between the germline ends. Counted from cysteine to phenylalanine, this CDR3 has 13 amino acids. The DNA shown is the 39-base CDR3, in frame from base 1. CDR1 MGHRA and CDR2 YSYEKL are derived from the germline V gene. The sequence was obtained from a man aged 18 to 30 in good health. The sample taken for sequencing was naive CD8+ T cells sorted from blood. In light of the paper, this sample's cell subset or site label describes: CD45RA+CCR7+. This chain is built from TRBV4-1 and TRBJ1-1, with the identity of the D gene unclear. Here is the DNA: TGCGCCAGCAGCCAAGTTGGGGATACTGAAGCTTTCTTT. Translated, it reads CASSQVGDTEAFF.